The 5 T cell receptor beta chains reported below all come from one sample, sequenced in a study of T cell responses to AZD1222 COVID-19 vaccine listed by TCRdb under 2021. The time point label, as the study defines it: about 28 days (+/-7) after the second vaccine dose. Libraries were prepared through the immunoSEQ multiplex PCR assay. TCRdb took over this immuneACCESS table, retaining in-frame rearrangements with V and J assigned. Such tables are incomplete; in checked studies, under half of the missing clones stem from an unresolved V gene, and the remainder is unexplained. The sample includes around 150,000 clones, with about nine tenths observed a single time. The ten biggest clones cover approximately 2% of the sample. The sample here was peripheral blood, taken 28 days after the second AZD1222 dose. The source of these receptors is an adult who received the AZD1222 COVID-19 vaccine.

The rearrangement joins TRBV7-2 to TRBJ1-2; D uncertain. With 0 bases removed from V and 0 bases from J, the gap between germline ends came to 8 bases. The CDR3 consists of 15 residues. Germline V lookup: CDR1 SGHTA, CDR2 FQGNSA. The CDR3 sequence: CASSLAVGPNYGYTF. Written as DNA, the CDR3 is TGTGCCAGCAGCTTAGCGGTAGGCCCTAACTATGGCTACACCTTC.

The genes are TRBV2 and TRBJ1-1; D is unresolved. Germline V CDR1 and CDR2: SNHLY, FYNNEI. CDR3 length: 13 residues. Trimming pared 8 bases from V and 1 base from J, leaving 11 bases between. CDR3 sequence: CASEFQRNTEAFF. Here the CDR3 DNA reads TGTGCCAGCGAATTTCAGCGGAACACTGAAGCTTTCTTT.

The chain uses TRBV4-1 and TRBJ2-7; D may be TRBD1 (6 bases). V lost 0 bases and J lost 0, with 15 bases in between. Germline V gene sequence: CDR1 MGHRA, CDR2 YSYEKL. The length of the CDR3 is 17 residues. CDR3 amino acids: CASSQDVRDIRSYEQYF. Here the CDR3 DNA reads TGCGCCAGCAGCCAAGACGTCCGGGACATCCGCTCCTACGAGCAGTACTTC.

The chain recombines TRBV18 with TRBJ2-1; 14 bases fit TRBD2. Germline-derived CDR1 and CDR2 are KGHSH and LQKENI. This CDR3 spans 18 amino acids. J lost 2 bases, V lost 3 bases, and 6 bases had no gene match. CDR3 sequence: CASSPWTSGGSTYNEQFF. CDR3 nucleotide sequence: TGTGCCAGCTCACCGTGGACTAGCGGGGGGTCCACCTACAATGAGCAGTTCTTC.

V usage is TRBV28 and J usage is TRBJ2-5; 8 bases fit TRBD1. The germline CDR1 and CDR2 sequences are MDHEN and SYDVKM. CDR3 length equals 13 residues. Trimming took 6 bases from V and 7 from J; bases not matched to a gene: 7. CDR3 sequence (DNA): TGTGCCAGCAGGGGCGGACAGGGCTTGACCCAGTACTTC. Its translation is CASRGGQGLTQYF.